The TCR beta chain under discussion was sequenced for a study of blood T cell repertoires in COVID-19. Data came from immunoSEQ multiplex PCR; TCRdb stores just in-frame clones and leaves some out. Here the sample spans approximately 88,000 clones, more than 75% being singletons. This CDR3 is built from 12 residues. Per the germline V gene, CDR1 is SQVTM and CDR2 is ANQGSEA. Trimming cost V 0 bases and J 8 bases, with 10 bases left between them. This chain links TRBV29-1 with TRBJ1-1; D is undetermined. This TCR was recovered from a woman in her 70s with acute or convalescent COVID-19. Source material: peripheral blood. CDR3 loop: CSVEDVPVEAFF. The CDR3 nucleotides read TGCAGCGTTGAAGACGTCCCCGTGGAAGCTTTCTTT.